This passage covers 11 T cell receptor beta chains from one sample sequenced in a study of identical twins. MiXCR, applied by TCRdb to the 5' RACE reads, yields one record per CDR3 protein. The sample holds roughly 1,500,000 distinct CDR3 sequences, around 33% seen once. Material for sequencing was cord blood. The source of these receptors is a newborn girl in good health.

This clonotype has more than one count but fewer than ten. The V gene is TRBV9, the J gene TRBJ1-4; D is undetermined. Trimming took 0 bases from V and 13 from J, leaving 16 bases between them. CDR3 length: 14 amino acids. Germline V CDR1 and CDR2: SGDLS, YYNGEE. CDR3 loop: CASSVGQVDGRLFF. The DNA for the CDR3 is TGTGCCAGCAGCGTAGGCCAGGTAGACGGACGACTGTTTTTT.

This clonotype was seen a few times. V is TRBV7-9 and J is TRBJ2-5; D could derive from TRBD1 or TRBD2 (5 bases each). Germline assignment: CDR1 SEHNR and CDR2 FQNEAQ (reference sequence). V was clipped by 0 bases and J by 1 base, with 15 bases between them. CDR3 length: 17 residues. In DNA, the CDR3 is TGTGCCAGCAGCTTAGCCGTGACCCGGGACGCCCAAGAGACCCAGTACTTC. This gives the protein CASSLAVTRDAQETQYF.

This clonotype has a handful of counts. CDR3 protein: CASRSARSTDTQYF. Here the CDR3 DNA reads TGCGCCAGCAGGAGCGCCAGGAGCACAGATACGCAGTATTTT. This chain links TRBV5-1 with TRBJ2-3; D gene uncertain. V shed 5 bases and J shed 0 bases, with 10 bases lying between them. This CDR3 is built from 14 residues. The V gene's germline CDR1 is SGHRS and CDR2 YFSETQ. Variable domain in full (rest from reference TRBV5-1 and TRBJ2-3): KAGVTQTPRYLIKTRGQQVTLSCSPISGHRSVSWYQQTPGQGLQFLFEYFSETQRNKGNFPGRFSGRQFSNSRSEMNVSTLELGDSALYLCASRSARSTDTQYFGPGTRLTVL.

The rearrangement uses TRBV29-1 and TRBJ2-1; TRBD1 matches at 9 bases. The end of the DNA is better explained by TRBJ2-7, so the J call may be wrong. Germline CDR1 reads SQVTM; CDR2 reads ANQGSEA. The CDR3 has 12 amino acids. The CDR3 reads CSGNRGQNEQYF. CDR3 DNA sequence: TGCAGCGGCAACAGGGGGCAGAATGAGCAGTACTTC.

The chain employs TRBV13 and TRBJ2-1, with TRBD2 as a possible D gene (6 bases). The germline V and J ends were trimmed by 5 bases and 0 bases, with 14 bases remaining between them. CDR3 length equals 16 residues. The germline V gene has CDR1 PRHDT and CDR2 FYEKMQ (reference sequence). This chain's CDR3 is CASSPGGESSYNEQFF. The CDR3 nucleotides are TGTGCCAGCAGCCCCGGCGGGGAGAGCTCCTACAATGAGCAGTTCTTC. The entire variable domain, with the rest obtained from reference TRBV13 and TRBJ2-1, is as follows: AAGVIQSPRHLIKEKRETATLKCYPIPRHDTVYWYQQGPGQDPQFLISFYEKMQSDKGSIPDRFSAQQFSDYHSELNMSSLELGDSALYFCASSPGGESSYNEQFFGPGTRLTVL.

The gene calls are TRBV12-3 or TRBV12-4 and TRBJ2-7; D may be TRBD2 (6 bases). V gave up 11 bases and J gave up 2 bases, with 13 bases separating them. The CDR3 has 12 residues. The CDR3 region has the DNA TGTGCCTCAGCTCCTAGCGCCTACGAGCAGTACTTC. This translates into CASAPSAYEQYF.

This chain joins TRBV5-1 and TRBJ2-3; 11 bases are shared with TRBD2. The V gene end was trimmed by 1 base and the J gene end by 0 bases; junction bases not matched to a gene: 16. Per the germline V gene, CDR1 is SGHRS and CDR2 is YFSETQ. The CDR3 is 21 amino acids. The CDR3 sequence is CASSLPVAASGGRSSTDTQYF. The CDR3 nucleotides are TGCGCCAGCAGCTTGCCCGTGGCGGCTAGCGGGGGGAGGTCGAGCACAGATACGCAGTATTTT.

The chain has TRBV9 and TRBJ1-6; 9 nucleotides line up with TRBD1. CDR3 size: 15 residues. V gave up 0 bases and J gave up 6 bases; unmatched junction bases: 1. CDR1 SGDLS and CDR2 YYNGEE come from the germline V gene. The DNA of the CDR3 is TGTGCCAGCAGCGTAGGACAGGGGGTTAATTCACCCCTCCACTTT. The encoded protein is CASSVGQGVNSPLHF.

This chain joins TRBV4-2 and TRBJ1-1; D unresolved. CDR1 and CDR2 from the germline V gene are LGHNA and YNFKEQ. The CDR3 contains 15 residues. Trimming took 0 bases from V and 0 from J, leaving 8 bases between them. Here the CDR3 DNA reads TGTGCCAGCAGCCAAGACCGGATACTGAACACTGAAGCTTTCTTT. It encodes CASSQDRILNTEAFF.

The V gene is TRBV27, the J gene TRBJ2-1; 8 nucleotides align to TRBD2. The germline V gene encodes CDR1 MNHEY and CDR2 SMNVEV (reference sequence). J gave up 2 bases and V 6 bases, and 6 bases lay outside the gene matches. This CDR3 is 15 amino acids long. DNA of the CDR3: TGTGCCAGCAGCCCGGGGGGGCCAGCCTACAATGAGCAGTTCTTC. Encoded protein: CASSPGGPAYNEQFF.

The V gene is TRBV20-1, the J gene TRBJ1-1; 7 bases line up with TRBD1. V gave up 6 bases and J gave up 1 base; unmatched junction bases: 2. Germline CDR1 is DFQATT and CDR2 is SNEGSKA (reference sequence). CDR3 length equals 12 residues. CDR3 loop: CSADRPNTEAFF. The CDR3 nucleotides are TGCAGTGCGGACAGGCCGAACACTGAAGCTTTCTTT.